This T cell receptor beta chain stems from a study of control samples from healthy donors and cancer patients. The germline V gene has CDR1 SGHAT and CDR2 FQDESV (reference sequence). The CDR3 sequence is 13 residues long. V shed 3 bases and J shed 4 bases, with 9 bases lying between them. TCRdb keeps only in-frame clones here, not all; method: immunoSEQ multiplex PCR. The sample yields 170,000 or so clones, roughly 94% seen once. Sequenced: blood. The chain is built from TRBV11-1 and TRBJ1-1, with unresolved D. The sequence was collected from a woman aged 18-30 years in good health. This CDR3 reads CASSFALATEAFF. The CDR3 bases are TGTGCCAGCAGCTTTGCCCTAGCCACTGAAGCTTTCTTT. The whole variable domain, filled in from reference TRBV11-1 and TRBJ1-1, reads EAEVAQSPRYKITEKSQAVAFWCDPISGHATLYWYRQILGQGPELLVQFQDESVVDDSQLPKDRFSAERLKGVDSTLKIQPAELGDSAMYLCASSFALATEAFFGQGTRLTVV.